The clone carrying this T cell receptor (beta chain) was seen a single time. The data are from a study of blood T cells in healthy people across ages. Healthy Russian Caucasian donors spanned ages about 6 to 95 years. Drawing of peripheral blood yielded approximately 10 milliliters from each donor. Germline assignment: CDR1 SGHTS and CDR2 YDEGEE. The CDR3 length is 16 residues. A J-beta primer mix and a sample-barcoded 5' primer were used in a second PCR of roughly 7 to 12 cycles. TCRdb redid the calling of the 5' RACE reads with MiXCR, one entry per CDR3 protein. The sample contains hundreds of thousands of distinct CDR3 sequences, 45% to 50% of which appear only once.

The V call is TRBV5-8, the J call TRBJ2-5, with 12 bases lining up with TRBD1. The tail of the sequence fits TRBJ2-7 better, so the J call may be wrong. The sequence derives from a woman aged 55-75 years in good health. Sequenced material: blood. The CDR3 region is CASSLWGGQGADEQYF. As DNA, the CDR3 is TGTGCCAGCAGCTTGTGGGGGGGACAGGGGGCAGACGAGCAGTACTTC.